The rows below give T cell receptor beta chains drawn from one sample of a study of regulatory T cells in long-lasting Graves disease. TCRdb re-analysed the multiplex PCR reads in MiXCR, keeping a single row per CDR3 protein. The sample includes about 370,000 distinct CDR3 sequences, roughly 15% seen only once; the top ten take 20% to 25%. This specimen was peripheral blood mononuclear cells (PBMCs), taken at new diagnosis, from a patient treated with antithyroid drugs. Source of these receptors: a female donor with Graves disease. Both conserved end residues are part of each CDR3. Each record gives: J gene, V gene, CDR3 protein.

TRBJ2-7	TRBV4-3	CASSYRGAGIYEQYF
TRBJ2-3	TRBV7-2	CASSLGQGVITDTQYF
TRBJ2-3	TRBV29-1	CSVDGTTDTQYF
TRBJ2-1	TRBV9	CASSVNTHFDEQFF
TRBJ1-1	TRBV7-9	CASTRAGGFGNTEAFF
TRBJ1-3	TRBV20-1	CSARGPEAGNTIYF
TRBJ2-2	TRBV10-3	CAISERAGGSGELFF
TRBJ2-7	TRBV15	CATSKDGQHGTHEQYF
TRBJ2-2	TRBV6-2/TRBV6-3	CASNMDRGGTGELFF
TRBJ2-2	TRBV4-1	CASSQAGLAGGGTGELFF
TRBJ1-6	TRBV15	CATSRASSLNSPLHF
TRBJ2-2	TRBV10-3	CAISPGLAGASGELFF
TRBJ2-7	TRBV6-5	CASSYGGTSDEQYF
TRBJ2-1	TRBV27	CASSFRLAGVGYNEQFF
TRBJ1-2	TRBV11-2	CASSPGPYHWEGYTF
TRBJ2-5	TRBV15	CATSGRRAARTQYF
TRBJ1-2	TRBV10-1	CANLLLPSDRGLYGYTF
TRBJ2-1	TRBV7-2	CASSPQAGGPLNEQFF
TRBJ2-2	TRBV6-1	CASRGTRITYTGELFF
TRBJ1-1	TRBV29-1	CSVDGVWESTEAFF
TRBJ1-5	TRBV3-1	CASSRGGEPQHF
TRBJ2-1	TRBV11-2	CASSYTTGTTMYNEQFF
TRBJ2-3	TRBV9	CASGAPYTDTQYF
TRBJ2-7	TRBV11-2	CASSLTVQGTYEQYF
TRBJ1-2	TRBV9	CASSASGTGGGYGYTF
TRBJ1-5	TRBV9	CASSHSDGFGQPQHF
TRBJ2-1	TRBV20-1	CTNLIAGELYNEQFF
TRBJ2-3	TRBV29-1	CSVESKRGPADTQYF
TRBJ1-1	TRBV6-2/TRBV6-3	CASNPGQQNTEAFF
TRBJ2-2	TRBV9	CASSVGGNTGELFF
TRBJ1-1	TRBV7-9	CASSVSRAANTEAFF
TRBJ1-2	TRBV2	CASTRDSYGYTF
TRBJ1-3	TRBV7-2	CASSLKWGGTAKYSGNTIYF
TRBJ2-6	TRBV6-5	CASSYKSRNVLTF
TRBJ2-5	TRBV6-5	CASSYPGGEETQYF
TRBJ1-3	TRBV7-9	CASSLAILTSSGNTIYF
TRBJ1-5	TRBV7-2	CASSLDPGPEPQHF
TRBJ2-3	TRBV2	CARHGGTQYF
TRBJ1-4	TRBV5-6	CASESGGRVEKLFF
TRBJ1-1	TRBV24-1	CATSDRDRGEAFF
TRBJ2-7	TRBV29-1	CSVGRTSGRTPPYEQYF
TRBJ1-6	TRBV4-1	CASSQGRATGGLGNSPLHF
TRBJ2-1	TRBV7-2	CASSLDLAGGLSYNEQFF
TRBJ2-3	TRBV4-1	CASSQRRSNTDTQYF
TRBJ2-1	TRBV7-9	CASSLAGHFEQFF
TRBJ1-1	TRBV15	CATSRPLIGAFF